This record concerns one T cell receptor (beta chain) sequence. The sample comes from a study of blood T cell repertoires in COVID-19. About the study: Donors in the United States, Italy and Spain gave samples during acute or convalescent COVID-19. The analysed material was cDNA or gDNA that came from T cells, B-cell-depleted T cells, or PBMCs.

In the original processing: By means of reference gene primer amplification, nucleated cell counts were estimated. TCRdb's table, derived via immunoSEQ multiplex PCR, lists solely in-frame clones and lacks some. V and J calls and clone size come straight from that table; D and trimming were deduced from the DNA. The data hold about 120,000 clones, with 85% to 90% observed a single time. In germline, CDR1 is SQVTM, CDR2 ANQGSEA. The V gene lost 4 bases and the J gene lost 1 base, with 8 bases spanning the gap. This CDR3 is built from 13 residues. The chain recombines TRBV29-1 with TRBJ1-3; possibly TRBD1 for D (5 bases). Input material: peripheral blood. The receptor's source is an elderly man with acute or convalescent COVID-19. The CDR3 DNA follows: TGCAGCGTTGCGGGGGTTTCTGGAAACACCATATATTTT. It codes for CSVAGVSGNTIYF.